What follows describes a single T cell receptor beta chain. Its antigen is not known. The PCR employed 60 Vbeta primers together with 13 Jbeta primers. Original processing methods: Later analysis identified approximately 80 million unique TCR beta chains, roughly 11 million shared. This table comes from immunoSEQ multiplex PCR, and its TCRdb copy is limited to in-frame clones, with some not included. Clone size and the V and J calls come from that table; the DNA yielded D and trimming. The repertoire consists of about 140,000 clones, with around 80% occurring once and the leading ten covering around 2.5%. The data derive from a study of cytomegalovirus exposure and HLA in healthy donors. There are 14 residues in the CDR3. V trimming: 2 bases; J trimming: 11 bases; junction bases outside the gene matches: 7. From germline, CDR1 is MGHRA and CDR2 YSYEKL. Study-wide results and limits: Testing in vitro showed a few CMV-associated chains specific for CMV antigens. In a later analysis, TCR association rates varied by HLA locus: DRB1 most, HLA-C fewest. Prior analysis indicated that the majority of TCR beta V segments exhibited productivity approximately 90% or approximately 30% of the time.

The rearrangement links TRBV4-1 to TRBJ1-4; 8 bases match TRBD1. Sequencing used PBMCs. The receptor was isolated from a man between 50 and 59 years old in good health and CMV-seronegative. CDR3: CASSQSPDREKLFF. As DNA, the CDR3 is TGCGCCAGCAGCCAAAGCCCGGACAGGGAGAAACTGTTTTTT.